This T cell receptor (beta chain) was sequenced for a study of T cell changes during pregnancy in multiple sclerosis. The CDR3 sequence is 16 residues long. Germline V gene lookup returns CDR1 MDHEN and CDR2 SYDVKM. Trimming at V came to 4 bases and at J to 5 bases, leaving 10 bases not matched to a gene. This clone was recorded once. Profiled with immunoSEQ multiplex PCR; TCRdb holds only in-frame clones, not every one. The sample yields about 80,000 clones, 92% seen once. This sample comprised peripheral blood, obtained before pregnancy. The chain carries TRBV28 and TRBJ1-2; TRBD1 matches at 10 bases. The receptor was derived from a female donor with multiple sclerosis, enrolled in a pregnancy study. The CDR3 reads CASSSPRDRGWYGYTF. CDR3 DNA sequence: TGTGCCAGCAGTTCCCCTCGGGACAGGGGCTGGTATGGCTACACCTTC.